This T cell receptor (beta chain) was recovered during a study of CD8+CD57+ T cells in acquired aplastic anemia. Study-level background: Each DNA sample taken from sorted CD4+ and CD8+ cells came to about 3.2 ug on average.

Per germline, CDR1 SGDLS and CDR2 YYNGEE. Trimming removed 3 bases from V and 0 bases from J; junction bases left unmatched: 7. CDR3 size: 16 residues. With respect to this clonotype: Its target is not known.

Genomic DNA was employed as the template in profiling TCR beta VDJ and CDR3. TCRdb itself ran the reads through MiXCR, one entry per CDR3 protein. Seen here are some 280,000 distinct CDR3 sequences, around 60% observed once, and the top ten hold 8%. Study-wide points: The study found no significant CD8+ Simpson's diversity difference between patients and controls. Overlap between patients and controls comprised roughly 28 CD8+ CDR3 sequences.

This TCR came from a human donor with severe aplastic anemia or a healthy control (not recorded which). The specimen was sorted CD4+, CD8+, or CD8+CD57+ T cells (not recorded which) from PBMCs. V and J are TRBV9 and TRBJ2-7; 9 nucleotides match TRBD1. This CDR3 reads CASSARGDRVSYEQYF. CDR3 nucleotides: TGTGCCAGCAGCGCCCGAGGGGACAGGGTCTCCTACGAGCAGTACTTC.